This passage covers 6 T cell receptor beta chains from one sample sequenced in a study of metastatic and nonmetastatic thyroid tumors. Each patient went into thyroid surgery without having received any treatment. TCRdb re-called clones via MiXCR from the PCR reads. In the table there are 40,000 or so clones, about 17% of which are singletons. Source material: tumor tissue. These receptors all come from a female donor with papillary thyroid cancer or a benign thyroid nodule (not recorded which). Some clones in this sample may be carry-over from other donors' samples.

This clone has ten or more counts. The CDR3 DNA is TGTGCCAGTAAAATTAGGACAGGGACGAACACCGGGGAGCTGTTTTTT. Protein sequence: CASKIRTGTNTGELFF. J is TRBJ2-2 and V is TRBV19; 8 bases align to TRBD1. Germline V gene lookup returns CDR1 LNHDA and CDR2 SQIVND (reference sequence). Trimming removed 7 bases from V and 0 bases from J; junction bases left unmatched: 7. The length of the CDR3 is 16 residues.

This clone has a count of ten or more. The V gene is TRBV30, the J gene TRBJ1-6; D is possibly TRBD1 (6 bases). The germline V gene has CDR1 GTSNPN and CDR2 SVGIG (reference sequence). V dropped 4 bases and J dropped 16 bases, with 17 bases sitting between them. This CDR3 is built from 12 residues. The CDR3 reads CAWTLPKTGLHF. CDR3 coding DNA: TGTGCCTGGACCCTCCCCAAGACAGGTCTCCACTTT.

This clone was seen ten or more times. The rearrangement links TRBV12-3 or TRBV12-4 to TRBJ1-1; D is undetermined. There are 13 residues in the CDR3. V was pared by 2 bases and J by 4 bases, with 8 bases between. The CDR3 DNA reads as TGTGCCAGCAGTTTAACGGCAAGCACTGAAGCTTTCTTT. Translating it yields CASSLTASTEAFF.

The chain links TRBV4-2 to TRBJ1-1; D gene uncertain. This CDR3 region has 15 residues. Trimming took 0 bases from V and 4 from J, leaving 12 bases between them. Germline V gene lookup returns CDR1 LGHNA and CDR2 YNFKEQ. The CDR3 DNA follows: TGTGCCAGCAGCCAAGATCCCACCCTGGGCACTGAAGCTTTCTTT. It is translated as CASSQDPTLGTEAFF.

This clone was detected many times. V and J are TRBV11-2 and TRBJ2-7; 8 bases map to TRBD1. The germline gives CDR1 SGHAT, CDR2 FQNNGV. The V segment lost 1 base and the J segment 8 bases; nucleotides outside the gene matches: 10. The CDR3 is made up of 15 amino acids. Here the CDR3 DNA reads TGTGCCAGCAGCTTAGGGGACAGGTTCTCTATTAAGCAGTACTTC. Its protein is CASSLGDRFSIKQYF.

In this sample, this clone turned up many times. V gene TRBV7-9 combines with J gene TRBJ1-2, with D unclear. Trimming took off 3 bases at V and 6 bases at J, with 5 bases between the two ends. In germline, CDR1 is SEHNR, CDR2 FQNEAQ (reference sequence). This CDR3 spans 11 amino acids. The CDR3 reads CASSFLDGYTF. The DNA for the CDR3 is TGTGCCAGCAGCTTCTTGGATGGCTACACCTTC.